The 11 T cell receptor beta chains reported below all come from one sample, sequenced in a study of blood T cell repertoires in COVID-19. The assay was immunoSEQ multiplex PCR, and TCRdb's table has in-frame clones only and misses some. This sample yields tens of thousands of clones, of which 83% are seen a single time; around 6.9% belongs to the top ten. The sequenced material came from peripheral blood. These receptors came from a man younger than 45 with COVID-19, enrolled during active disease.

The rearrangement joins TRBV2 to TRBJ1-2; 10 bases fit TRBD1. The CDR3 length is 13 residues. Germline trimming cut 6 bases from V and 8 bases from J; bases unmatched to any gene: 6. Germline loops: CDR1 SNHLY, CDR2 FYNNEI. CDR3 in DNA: TGTGCCAGCAGAGGGGACAGGGGCGGCGGCTACACCTTC. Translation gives CASRGDRGGGYTF.

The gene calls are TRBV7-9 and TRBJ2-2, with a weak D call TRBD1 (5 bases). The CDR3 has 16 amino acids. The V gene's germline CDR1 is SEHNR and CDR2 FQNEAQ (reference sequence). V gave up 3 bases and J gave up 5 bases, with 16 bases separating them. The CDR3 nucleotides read TGTGCCAGCAGCTTCCGAAGCCAGGGTATGACCGGGGAGCTGTTTTTT. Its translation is CASSFRSQGMTGELFF.

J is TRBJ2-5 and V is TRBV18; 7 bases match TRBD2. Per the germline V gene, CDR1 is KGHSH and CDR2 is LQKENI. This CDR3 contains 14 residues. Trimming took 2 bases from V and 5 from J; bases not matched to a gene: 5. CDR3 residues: CASSPNYGGETQYF. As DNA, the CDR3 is TGTGCCAGCTCACCAAACTACGGGGGGGAGACCCAGTACTTC.

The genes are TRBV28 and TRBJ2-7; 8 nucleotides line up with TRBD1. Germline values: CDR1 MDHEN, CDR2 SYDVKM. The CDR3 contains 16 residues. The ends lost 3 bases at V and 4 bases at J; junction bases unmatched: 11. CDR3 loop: CASSFRGRTGSYEQYF. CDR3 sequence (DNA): TGTGCCAGCAGTTTCCGGGGTCGGACAGGGTCGTACGAGCAGTACTTC.

The CDR3 sequence is CAWSRGQGVYEQYF. CDR3 nucleotide sequence: TGTGCCTGGAGTCGTGGACAGGGGGTTTACGAGCAGTACTTC. The chain carries TRBV30 and TRBJ2-7, with 10 bases identical to TRBD1. The CDR3 sequence is 14 residues long. Germline V gene lookup returns CDR1 GTSNPN and CDR2 SVGIG (reference sequence). The J segment lost 4 bases and the V segment lost 2 bases, leaving 5 bases of the junction unmatched.

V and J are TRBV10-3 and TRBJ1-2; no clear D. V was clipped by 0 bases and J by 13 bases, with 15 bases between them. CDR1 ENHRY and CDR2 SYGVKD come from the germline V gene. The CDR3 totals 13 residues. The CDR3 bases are TGTGCCATCAGTGAGTCGACTGAGGGAGTGTCCACCTTC. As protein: CAISESTEGVSTF.

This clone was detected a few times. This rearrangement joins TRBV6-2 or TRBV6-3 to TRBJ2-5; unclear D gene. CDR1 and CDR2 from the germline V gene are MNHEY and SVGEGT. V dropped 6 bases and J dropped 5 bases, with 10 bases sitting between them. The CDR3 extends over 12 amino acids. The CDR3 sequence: CASSPVDETQYF. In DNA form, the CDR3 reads TGTGCCAGCAGCCCAGTAGATGAGACCCAGTACTTC.

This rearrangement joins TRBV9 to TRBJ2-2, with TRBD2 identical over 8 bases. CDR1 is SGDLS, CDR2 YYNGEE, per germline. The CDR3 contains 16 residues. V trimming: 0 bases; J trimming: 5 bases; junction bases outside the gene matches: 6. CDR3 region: CASSVATSGLTGELFF. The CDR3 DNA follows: TGTGCCAGCAGCGTAGCTACTAGCGGTTTGACCGGGGAGCTGTTTTTT. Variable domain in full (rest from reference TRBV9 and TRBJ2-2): DSGVTQTPKHLITATGQRVTLRCSPRSGDLSVYWYQQSLDQGLQFLIQYYNGEERAKGNILERFSAQQFPDLHSELNLSSLELGDSALYFCASSVATSGLTGELFFGEGSRLTVL.

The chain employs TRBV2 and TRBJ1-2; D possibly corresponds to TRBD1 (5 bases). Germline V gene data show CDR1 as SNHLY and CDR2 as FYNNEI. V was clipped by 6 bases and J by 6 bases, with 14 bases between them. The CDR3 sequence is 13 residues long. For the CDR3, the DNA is TGTGCCAGCAGGATGGGACTTGGAGATGGCTACACCTTC. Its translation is CASRMGLGDGYTF.

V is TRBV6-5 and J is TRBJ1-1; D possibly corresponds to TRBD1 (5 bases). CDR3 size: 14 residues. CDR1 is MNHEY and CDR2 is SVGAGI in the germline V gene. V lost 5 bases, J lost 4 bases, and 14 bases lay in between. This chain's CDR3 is CASSPRAESTEAFF. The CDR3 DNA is TGTGCCAGCAGTCCCAGGGCAGAGAGCACTGAAGCTTTCTTT.

This CDR3 is CASSIGQASYEQYF. In DNA form, the CDR3 reads TGTGCCAGTAGTATAGGGCAGGCCTCCTACGAGCAGTACTTC. V usage is TRBV19 and J usage is TRBJ2-7, with D hard to call. V gave up 1 base and J gave up 0 bases, with 7 bases separating them. The CDR3 runs to 14 residues. Germline lookup yields CDR1 LNHDA and CDR2 SQIVND (reference sequence).